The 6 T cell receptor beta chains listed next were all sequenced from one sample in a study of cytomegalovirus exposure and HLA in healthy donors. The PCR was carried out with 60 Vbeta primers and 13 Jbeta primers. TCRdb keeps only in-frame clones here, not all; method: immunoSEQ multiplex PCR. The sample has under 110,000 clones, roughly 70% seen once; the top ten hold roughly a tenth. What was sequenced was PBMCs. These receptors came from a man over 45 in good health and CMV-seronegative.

The CDR3 coding sequence is TGTGCCAGCCGGGGGGGAGGGGTTACTGAAGCTTTCTTT. Its protein product is CASRGGGVTEAFF. The V call is TRBV2, the J call TRBJ1-1, with D possibly being TRBD1 (5 bases). Germline CDR1 and CDR2: SNHLY and FYNNEI. The ends were cut back, 8 bases at V and 5 bases at J, with 15 bases in the middle. The CDR3 contains 13 residues.

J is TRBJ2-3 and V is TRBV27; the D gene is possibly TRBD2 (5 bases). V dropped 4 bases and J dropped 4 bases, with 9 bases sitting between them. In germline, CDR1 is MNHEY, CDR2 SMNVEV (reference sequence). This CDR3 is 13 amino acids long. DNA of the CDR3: TGTGCCAGCAGTTCGCGGGCCTCAGATACGCAGTATTTT. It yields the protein CASSSRASDTQYF.

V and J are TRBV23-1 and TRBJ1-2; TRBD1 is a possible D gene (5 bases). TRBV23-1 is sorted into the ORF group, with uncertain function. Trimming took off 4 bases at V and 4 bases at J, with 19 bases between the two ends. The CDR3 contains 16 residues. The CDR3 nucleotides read TGCGCCAGCAGTCTCGTTCCCGGGGGGGGTATCTATGGCTACACCTTC. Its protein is CASSLVPGGGIYGYTF.

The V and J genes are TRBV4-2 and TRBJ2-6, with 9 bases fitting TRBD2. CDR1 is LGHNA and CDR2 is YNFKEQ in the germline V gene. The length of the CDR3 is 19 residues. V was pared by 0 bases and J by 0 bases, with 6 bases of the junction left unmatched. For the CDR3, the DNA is TGTGCCAGCAGCCAAGACCTCGCGGGAGGGTACTCTGGGGCCAACGTCCTGACTTTC. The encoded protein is CASSQDLAGGYSGANVLTF.

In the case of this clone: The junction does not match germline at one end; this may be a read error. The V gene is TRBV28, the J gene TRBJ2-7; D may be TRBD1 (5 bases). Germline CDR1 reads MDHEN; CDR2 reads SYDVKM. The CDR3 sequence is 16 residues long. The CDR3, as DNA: TGTGCCAGCAGTGTTAGACAGATTCCCCAGGGCTACGGGCAGTACTTC. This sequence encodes CASSVRQIPQGYGQYF.

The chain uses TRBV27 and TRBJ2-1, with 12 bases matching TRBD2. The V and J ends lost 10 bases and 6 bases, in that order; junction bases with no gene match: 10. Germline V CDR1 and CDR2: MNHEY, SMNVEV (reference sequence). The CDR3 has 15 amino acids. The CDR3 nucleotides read TGTGCCACCGCCGACCTAGCGGGAGGGCCCAATGAGCAGTTCTTC. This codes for CATADLAGGPNEQFF.